This T cell receptor (beta chain) was identified during a study of T cells in Graves' hyperthyroidism and ophthalmopathy. In this sample, this clonotype turned up a few times. The investigators amplified TCR beta CDR3 regions from RNA transcripts. TCR CDR3 underwent first-round RT-PCR with the HTBI primer set. Each CDR3 protein is one row after TCRdb ran MiXCR on the multiplex PCR reads. The sample lists 600,000 to 800,000 distinct CDR3 sequences; approximately 36% were seen once. The CDR3 spans 15 residues. Germline loops: CDR1 KGHDR, CDR2 SFDVKD. V was trimmed by 0 bases and J by 5 bases, leaving 12 bases between them.

The clonotype comes from a woman between 40 and 50 years old with Graves' hyperthyroidism. What was sequenced was blood. The J gene is TRBJ2-5, the V gene TRBV24-1, with D unresolved. CDR3 DNA sequence: TGTGCCACCAGTGATTTGGGCGGTGCGGATGAGACCCAGTACTTC. It codes for CATSDLGGADETQYF.